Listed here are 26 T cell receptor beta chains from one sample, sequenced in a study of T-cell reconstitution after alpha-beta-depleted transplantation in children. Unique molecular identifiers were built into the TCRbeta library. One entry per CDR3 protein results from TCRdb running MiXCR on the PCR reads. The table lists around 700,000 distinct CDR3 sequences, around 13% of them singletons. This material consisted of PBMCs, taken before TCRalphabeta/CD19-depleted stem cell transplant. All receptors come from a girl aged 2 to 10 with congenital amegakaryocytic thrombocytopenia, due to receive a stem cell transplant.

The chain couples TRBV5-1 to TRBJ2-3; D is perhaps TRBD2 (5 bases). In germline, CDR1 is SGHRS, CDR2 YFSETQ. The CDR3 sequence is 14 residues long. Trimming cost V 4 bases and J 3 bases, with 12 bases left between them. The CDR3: CASSGLAYTDTQYF. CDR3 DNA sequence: TGCGCCAGCAGCGGTCTAGCCTATACAGATACGCAGTATTTT.

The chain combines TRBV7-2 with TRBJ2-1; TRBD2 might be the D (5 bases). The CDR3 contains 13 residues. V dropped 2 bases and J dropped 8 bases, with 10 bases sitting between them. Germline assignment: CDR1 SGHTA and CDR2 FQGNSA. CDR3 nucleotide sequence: TGTGCCAGCAGCTTAATTCTCGGGGATGAGCAGTTCTTC. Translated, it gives CASSLILGDEQFF.

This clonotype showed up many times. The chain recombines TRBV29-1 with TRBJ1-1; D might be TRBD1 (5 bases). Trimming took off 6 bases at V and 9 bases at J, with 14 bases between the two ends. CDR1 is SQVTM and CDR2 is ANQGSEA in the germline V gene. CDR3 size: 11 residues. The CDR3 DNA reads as TGCAGCGTGGACTGGGACTTCCAAGCTTTCTTT. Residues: CSVDWDFQAFF.

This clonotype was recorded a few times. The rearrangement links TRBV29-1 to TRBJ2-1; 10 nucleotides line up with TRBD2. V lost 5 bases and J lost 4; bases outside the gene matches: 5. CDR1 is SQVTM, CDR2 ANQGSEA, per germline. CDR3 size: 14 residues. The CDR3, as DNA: TGCAGCGTTCCCGAACTAGCGGGGTACAATGAGCAGTTCTTC. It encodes CSVPELAGYNEQFF.

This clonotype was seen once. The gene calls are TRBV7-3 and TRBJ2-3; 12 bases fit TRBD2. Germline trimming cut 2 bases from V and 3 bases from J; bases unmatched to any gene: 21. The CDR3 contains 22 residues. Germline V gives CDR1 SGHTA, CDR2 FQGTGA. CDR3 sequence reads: CASSLRQARLLAGGWRTDTQYF. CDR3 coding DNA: TGTGCCAGCAGCTTACGGCAGGCTCGATTACTAGCGGGAGGCTGGAGGACAGATACGCAGTATTTT.

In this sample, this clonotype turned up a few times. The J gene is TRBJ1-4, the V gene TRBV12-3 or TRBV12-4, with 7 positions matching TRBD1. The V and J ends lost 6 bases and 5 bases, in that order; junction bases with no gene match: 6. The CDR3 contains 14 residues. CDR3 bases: TGTGCCAGCAGCGATCCGACAGGGAATGAAAAACTGTTTTTT. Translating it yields CASSDPTGNEKLFF.

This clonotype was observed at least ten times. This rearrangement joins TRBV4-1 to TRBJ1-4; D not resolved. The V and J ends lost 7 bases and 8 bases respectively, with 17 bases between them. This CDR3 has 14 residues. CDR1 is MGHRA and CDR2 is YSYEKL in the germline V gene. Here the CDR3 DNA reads TGCGCCAGCACGGACCGGACGGTTGGGGAAAAACTGTTTTTT. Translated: CASTDRTVGEKLFF.

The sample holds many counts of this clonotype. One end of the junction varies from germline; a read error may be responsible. DNA of the CDR3: TGTGCCAGCAGCCTAGCGGGAGGGAAGTACAATGAGCAGTTCTTC. This sequence encodes CASSLAGGKYNEQFF. The V and J genes are TRBV7-9 and TRBJ2-1, with TRBD2 matching over 12 bases. The CDR3 is 15 residues long. The germline V gene encodes CDR1 SEHNR and CDR2 FQNEAQ (reference sequence).

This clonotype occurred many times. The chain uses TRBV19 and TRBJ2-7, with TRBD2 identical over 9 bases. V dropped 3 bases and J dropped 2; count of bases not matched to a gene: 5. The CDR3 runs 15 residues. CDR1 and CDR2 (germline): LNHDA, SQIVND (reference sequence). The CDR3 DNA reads TGTGCCAGTAGTATGGGACTAGCACAAACCTACGAGCAGTACTTC. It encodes CASSMGLAQTYEQYF.

The CDR3 protein is CASSQAGVNTGELFF. In DNA, the CDR3 is TGCGCCAGCAGCCAGGCGGGAGTGAACACCGGGGAGCTGTTTTTT. This chain joins TRBV4-1 and TRBJ2-2; 7 bases are a match to TRBD2. From germline, CDR1 is MGHRA and CDR2 YSYEKL. The CDR3 extends over 15 amino acids. V lost 3 bases, J lost 1 base, and 2 bases stayed unmatched.

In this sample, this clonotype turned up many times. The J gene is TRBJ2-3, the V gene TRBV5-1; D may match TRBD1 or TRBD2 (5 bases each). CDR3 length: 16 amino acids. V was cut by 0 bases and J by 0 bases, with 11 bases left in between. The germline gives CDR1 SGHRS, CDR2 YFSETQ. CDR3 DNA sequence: TGCGCCAGCAGCTTGGCTTACGGGGCTAGCACAGATACGCAGTATTTT. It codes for CASSLAYGASTDTQYF.

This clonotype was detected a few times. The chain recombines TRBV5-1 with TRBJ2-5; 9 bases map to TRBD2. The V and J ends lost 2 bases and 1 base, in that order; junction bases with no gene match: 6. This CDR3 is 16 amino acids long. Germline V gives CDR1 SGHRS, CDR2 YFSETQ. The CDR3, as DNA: TGCGCCAGCAGCTTATCATCTAGCGGGGCCCAAGAGACCCAGTACTTC. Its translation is CASSLSSSGAQETQYF. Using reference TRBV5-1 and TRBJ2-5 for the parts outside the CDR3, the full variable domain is KAGVTQTPRYLIKTRGQQVTLSCSPISGHRSVSWYQQTPGQGLQFLFEYFSETQRNKGNFPGRFSGRQFSNSRSEMNVSTLELGDSALYLCASSLSSSGAQETQYFGPGTRLLVL.

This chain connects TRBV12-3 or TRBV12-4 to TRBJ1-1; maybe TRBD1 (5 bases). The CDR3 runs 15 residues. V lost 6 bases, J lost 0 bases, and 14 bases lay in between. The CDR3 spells CASRPTGHLNTEAFF. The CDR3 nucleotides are TGTGCCAGCAGGCCTACAGGACACCTGAACACTGAAGCTTTCTTT.

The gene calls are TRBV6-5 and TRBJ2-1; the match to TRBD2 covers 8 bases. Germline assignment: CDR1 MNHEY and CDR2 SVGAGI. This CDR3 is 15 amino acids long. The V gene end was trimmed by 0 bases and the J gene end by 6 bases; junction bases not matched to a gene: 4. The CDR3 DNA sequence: TGTGCCAGCAGTTACTCGGGGCTAGCGGGCAATGAGCAGTTCTTC. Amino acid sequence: CASSYSGLAGNEQFF.

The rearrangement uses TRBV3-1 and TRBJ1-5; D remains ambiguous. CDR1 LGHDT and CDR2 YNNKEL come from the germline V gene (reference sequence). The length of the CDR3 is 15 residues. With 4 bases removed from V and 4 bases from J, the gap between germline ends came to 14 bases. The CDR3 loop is CASSLGQRPNQPQHF. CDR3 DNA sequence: TGTGCCAGCAGCCTCGGGCAGCGACCGAATCAGCCCCAGCATTTT.

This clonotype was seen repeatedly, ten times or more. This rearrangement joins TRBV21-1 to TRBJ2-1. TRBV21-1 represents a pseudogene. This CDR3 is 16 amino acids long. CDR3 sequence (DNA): TGTGCCAGCAGCAGAACCAGTGCCTACTCCTACAATGAGCAGTTCTTC. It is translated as CASSRTSAYSYNEQFF.

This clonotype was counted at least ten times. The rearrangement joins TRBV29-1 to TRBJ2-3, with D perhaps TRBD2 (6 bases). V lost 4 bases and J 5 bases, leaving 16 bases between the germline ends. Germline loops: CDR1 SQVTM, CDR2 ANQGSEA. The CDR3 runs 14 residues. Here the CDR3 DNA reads TGCAGCGTTGTGACTAGTGGGGCCTTAGATACGCAGTATTTT. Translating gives CSVVTSGALDTQYF.

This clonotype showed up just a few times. The CDR3 bases are TGCGCCAGCAGCTATTGGATAGCCTCAGATACGCAGTATTTT. This translates into CASSYWIASDTQYF. The J gene is TRBJ2-3, the V gene TRBV5-1; D not resolved. Germline assignment: CDR1 SGHRS and CDR2 YFSETQ. The CDR3 loop spans 14 amino acids. Trimming pared 3 bases from V and 4 bases from J, leaving 12 bases between.

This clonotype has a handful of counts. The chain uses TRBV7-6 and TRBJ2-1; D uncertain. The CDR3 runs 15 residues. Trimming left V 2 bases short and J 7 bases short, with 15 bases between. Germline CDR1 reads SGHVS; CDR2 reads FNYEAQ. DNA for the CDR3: TGTGCCAGCAGCTTAACGAGACGGATGATTAATGAGCAGTTCTTC. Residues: CASSLTRRMINEQFF.

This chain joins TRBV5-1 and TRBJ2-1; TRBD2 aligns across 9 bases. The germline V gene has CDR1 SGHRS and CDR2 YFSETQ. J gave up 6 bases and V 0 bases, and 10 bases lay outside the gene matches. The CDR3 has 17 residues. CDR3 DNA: TGCGCCAGCAGCTTGGTTCTAGCGGGACCGGCTGGCAATGAGCAGTTCTTC. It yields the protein CASSLVLAGPAGNEQFF.

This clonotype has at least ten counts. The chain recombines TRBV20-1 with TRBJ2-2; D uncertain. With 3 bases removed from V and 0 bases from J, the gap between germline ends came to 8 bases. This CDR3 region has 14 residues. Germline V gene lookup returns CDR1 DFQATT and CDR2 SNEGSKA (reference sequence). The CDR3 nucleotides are TGCAGTGCTAGGATTGGTACGAACACCGGGGAGCTGTTTTTT. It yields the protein CSARIGTNTGELFF.

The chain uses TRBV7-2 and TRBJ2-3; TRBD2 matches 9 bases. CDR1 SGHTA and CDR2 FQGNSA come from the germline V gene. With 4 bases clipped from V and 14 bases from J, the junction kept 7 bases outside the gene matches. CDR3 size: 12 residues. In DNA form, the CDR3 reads TGTGCCAGCAGCTCCCCCGGGACTAGCCCGTATTTT. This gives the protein CASSSPGTSPYF.

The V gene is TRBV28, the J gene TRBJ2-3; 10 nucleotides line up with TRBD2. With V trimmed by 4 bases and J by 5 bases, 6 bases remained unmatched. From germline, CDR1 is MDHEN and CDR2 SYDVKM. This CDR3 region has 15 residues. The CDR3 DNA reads TGTGCCAGCAGTTCAGCGGGAGGGCCGGAAGATACGCAGTATTTT. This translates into CASSSAGGPEDTQYF.

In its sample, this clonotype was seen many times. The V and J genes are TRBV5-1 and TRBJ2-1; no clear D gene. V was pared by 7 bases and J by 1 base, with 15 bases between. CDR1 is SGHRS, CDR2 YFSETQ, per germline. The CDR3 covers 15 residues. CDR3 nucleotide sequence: TGCGCCAGCGGGTCTTCCGGTGAATCCTACAATGAGCAGTTCTTC. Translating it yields CASGSSGESYNEQFF.

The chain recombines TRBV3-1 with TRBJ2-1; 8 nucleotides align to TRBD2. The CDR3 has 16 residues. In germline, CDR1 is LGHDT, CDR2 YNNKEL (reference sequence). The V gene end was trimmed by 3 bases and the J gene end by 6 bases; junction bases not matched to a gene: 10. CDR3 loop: CASSQQTGTRVNEQFF. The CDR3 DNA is TGTGCCAGCAGCCAGCAAACCGGGACTAGGGTCAATGAGCAGTTCTTC.

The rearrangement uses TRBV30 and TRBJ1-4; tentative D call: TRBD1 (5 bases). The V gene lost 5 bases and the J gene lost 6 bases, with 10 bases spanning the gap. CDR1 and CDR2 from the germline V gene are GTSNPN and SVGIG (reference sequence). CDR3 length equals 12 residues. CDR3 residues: CAWGTADEKLFF. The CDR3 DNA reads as TGTGCCTGGGGGACCGCGGATGAAAAACTGTTTTTT. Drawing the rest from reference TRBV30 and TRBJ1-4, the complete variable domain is SQTIHQWPATLVQPVGSPLSLECTVEGTSNPNLYWYRQAAGRGLQLLFYSVGIGQISSEVPQNLSASRPQDRQFILSSKKLLLSDSGFYLCAWGTADEKLFFGSGTQLSVL.